The clone carrying this TCR beta chain has just a few counts. Its antigen is unknown. The CDR3 length is 13 residues. Before the COVID-19 pandemic, during about 2011-2019, CD4+ T cells were taken from unexposed donors. After about 10 days of culture, CD4+ T cells were isolated. Unexposed-donor CD4+ T cells were probed with SARS-CoV-2 S/N and four cold-coronavirus spikes, cells permitting. The data were obtained in a study of CD4 T cells in relation to SARS-CoV-2 and coronaviruses. Study details: ViraFEST: roughly ten-day antigen culture of PBMCs, then TCR beta CDR3 sequencing. Controls used an HIV-1 Nef peptide pool or no peptide.

Assay: immunoSEQ multiplex PCR; the TCRdb copy retains only in-frame clones and omits some. Among 20,000 to 25,000 clones listed, around four fifths were seen once. Sequencing input: CD4+ T cells from PBMCs, cultured in vitro. This chain joins TRBV21-1 and TRBJ2-1; the table calls TRBD1, which could not be checked here. TRBV21-1 is assigned pseudogene status. This receptor was taken from a human donor in good health. CDR3 residues: CASSPVTYNEQFF. CDR3 nucleotides: TGTGCCAGCAGCCCAGTTACCTACAATGAGCAGTTCTTC.